This entry lists 14 T cell receptor beta chains sequenced from one sample in a study of blood T cell repertoires in COVID-19. Produced via immunoSEQ multiplex PCR; TCRdb's table is partial and in-frame only. Here the sample spans about 69,000 clones, under 85% being singletons. The sequencing input was peripheral blood. The receptors stem from a man aged 45 to 65 with COVID-19, enrolled during active disease.

This rearrangement joins TRBV18 to TRBJ2-2; 8 positions match TRBD2. Germline CDR1 and CDR2: KGHSH and LQKENI. This CDR3 is built from 16 residues. The V segment lost 0 bases and the J segment 2 bases; nucleotides outside the gene matches: 2. The CDR3 DNA is TGTGCCAGCTCACCACCGAGCGGGGGAAACACCGGGGAGCTGTTTTTT. Protein: CASSPPSGGNTGELFF.

In this sample, this clone turned up once. The chain links TRBV7-9 to TRBJ2-1; D may be TRBD2 (6 bases). Germline CDR1 reads SEHNR; CDR2 reads FQNEAQ (reference sequence). Trimming removed 8 bases from V and 0 bases from J, with 14 bases in between. CDR3 length: 15 amino acids. The CDR3 coding sequence is TGTGCCAGCGGAGGGGCGGGAAGCTCCTACAATGAGCAGTTCTTC. It is translated as CASGGAGSSYNEQFF.

V usage is TRBV4-2 and J usage is TRBJ2-7, with D possibly being TRBD1 (6 bases). V was pared by 2 bases and J by 2 bases, with 13 bases between. Germline-derived CDR1 and CDR2 are LGHNA and YNFKEQ. The CDR3 is 15 amino acids. The CDR3 reads CASSQTDRSAYEQYF. The CDR3 bases are TGTGCCAGCAGCCAAACCGACAGGAGTGCCTACGAGCAGTACTTC.

V gene TRBV9 combines with J gene TRBJ2-1, with 13 bases aligning to TRBD2. V lost 1 base and J lost 4; bases outside the gene matches: 5. Germline CDR1 and CDR2: SGDLS and YYNGEE. This CDR3 is built from 17 residues. CDR3 protein: CASSVTRLAGGYNEQFF. In DNA, the CDR3 is TGTGCCAGCAGCGTAACCCGACTAGCGGGGGGATACAATGAGCAGTTCTTC. The full variable domain, its missing parts supplied by reference TRBV9 and TRBJ2-1, is DSGVTQTPKHLITATGQRVTLRCSPRSGDLSVYWYQQSLDQGLQFLIQYYNGEERAKGNILERFSAQQFPDLHSELNLSSLELGDSALYFCASSVTRLAGGYNEQFFGPGTRLTVL.

This clone is a singleton in its sample. The chain carries TRBV7-9 and TRBJ2-6, with a weak D call TRBD1 (6 bases). CDR3 length: 14 amino acids. The V end was cut by 5 bases, the J end by 10 bases, with 15 bases between. Germline V lookup: CDR1 SEHNR, CDR2 FQNEAQ (reference sequence). CDR3 DNA sequence: TGTGCCAGCAGCCGACGGGACACGCCAAACGTCCTGACTTTC. Amino acid sequence: CASSRRDTPNVLTF.

The chain is built from TRBV20-1 and TRBJ1-5; 11 bases line up with TRBD1. The length of the CDR3 is 15 residues. Germline CDR1 and CDR2: DFQATT and SNEGSKA (reference sequence). V dropped 3 bases and J dropped 5; count of bases not matched to a gene: 6. For the CDR3, the DNA is TGCAGTGCTAGTCGGACAGGGGGCGACCATCAGCCCCAGCATTTT. Its protein is CSASRTGGDHQPQHF.

V gene TRBV6-1 combines with J gene TRBJ1-6; perhaps TRBD1 as D (6 bases). From germline, CDR1 is MNHNS and CDR2 SASEGT. The CDR3 has 16 residues. V gave up 4 bases and J gave up 7 bases, with 17 bases separating them. The CDR3 coding sequence is TGTGCCAGCAGTGGGCAGCGGACAGAGATAAATTCACCCCTCCACTTT. Its protein product is CASSGQRTEINSPLHF.

This chain links TRBV6-5 with TRBJ1-6; D is undetermined. The CDR3 has 15 amino acids. V gave up 5 bases and J gave up 7 bases, with 15 bases separating them. The germline gives CDR1 MNHEY, CDR2 SVGAGI. The CDR3: CASSPTISGNSPLHF. The CDR3 DNA reads TGTGCCAGCAGTCCTACCATTTCGGGGAATTCACCCCTCCACTTT.

CDR3 in amino acids: CASSYYQETQYF. CDR3 DNA: TGTGCCAGCTCTTACTACCAAGAGACCCAGTACTTC. The J gene is TRBJ2-5, the V gene TRBV18; no clear D. Germline CDR1 and CDR2: KGHSH and LQKENI. This CDR3 is built from 12 residues. Trimming pared 6 bases from V and 0 bases from J, leaving 5 bases between.

The chain uses TRBV11-3 and TRBJ2-3, with D perhaps matching TRBD1 (5 bases). The CDR3 has 14 residues. V lost 1 base to trimming and J lost 3 bases, with 8 bases between them. CDR1 SGHNT and CDR2 YENEEA come from the germline V gene. The CDR3 reads CASSLGGETDTQYF. The CDR3 bases are TGTGCCAGCAGCTTAGGGGGCGAAACAGATACGCAGTATTTT. The full variable domain, in which reference TRBV11-3 and TRBJ2-3 provide the parts outside the CDR3, is EAGVVQSPRYKIIEKKQPVAFWCNPISGHNTLYWYLQNLGQGPELLIRYENEEAVDDSQLPKDRFSAERLKGVDSTLKIQPAELGDSAVYLCASSLGGETDTQYFGPGTRLTVL.

CDR3 region: CASSEGDTDTQYF. As DNA, the CDR3 is TGTGCCAGCAGTGAAGGGGACACAGATACGCAGTATTTT. The chain employs TRBV6-4 and TRBJ2-3; a weak D match, TRBD1 (5 bases). Germline CDR1 and CDR2: MRHNA and SNTAGT. Trimming cost V 3 bases and J 2 bases, with 6 bases left between them. The CDR3 consists of 13 residues.

In DNA, the CDR3 is TGCGCCAGCAGCTTGGGGCCGACTGACCCGTACTCTGGAAACACCATATATTTT. Translation: CASSLGPTDPYSGNTIYF. This rearrangement joins TRBV5-1 to TRBJ1-3; D remains ambiguous. V was cut by 0 bases and J by 0 bases, with 16 bases left in between. This CDR3 is built from 18 residues. Germline V gene lookup returns CDR1 SGHRS and CDR2 YFSETQ. Filled out from reference TRBV5-1 and TRBJ1-3, the complete variable domain reads KAGVTQTPRYLIKTRGQQVTLSCSPISGHRSVSWYQQTPGQGLQFLFEYFSETQRNKGNFPGRFSGRQFSNSRSEMNVSTLELGDSALYLCASSLGPTDPYSGNTIYFGEGSWLTVV.

The chain employs TRBV19 and TRBJ1-2; 7 bases line up with TRBD1. There are 14 residues in the CDR3. CDR1 and CDR2 (germline): LNHDA, SQIVND (reference sequence). After removal of 4 bases from V and 6 bases from J, the junction contained 8 bases not matched to a gene. The CDR3, as DNA: TGTGCCAGTAGTAGCGGACAGGAGTCTCATGGCTACACCTTC. This encodes CASSSGQESHGYTF.

Here the CDR3 DNA reads TGTGCCAGCTCACCATTCCGAGTGGTGGAGAACACCATATATTTT. It encodes CASSPFRVVENTIYF. This chain uses TRBV18 with TRBJ1-3; D gene unclear. The CDR3 totals 15 residues. Per germline, CDR1 KGHSH and CDR2 LQKENI. The V and J ends lost 2 bases and 7 bases respectively, with 15 bases between them.